The 19 T cell receptor beta chains below all came from one sample that was sequenced in a study of blood T cell repertoires in COVID-19 (dated by TCRdb to 2018 to 2021). The library was generated by the immunoSEQ multiplex PCR assay. This immuneACCESS table, as held by TCRdb, lists in-frame sequences with V and J called but not all clones. Of the missing ones, under half trace to an unresolved V gene in checked studies; the others have no known cause. This sample gives under 55,000 clones in total; approximately 82% of them show up just once. In total, the top ten clones hold roughly 5% of the sample. The sequencing input was peripheral blood. Every receptor here comes from a human donor in a cohort sampled during active COVID-19.

The chain employs TRBV6-2 or TRBV6-3 and TRBJ2-7; D is perhaps TRBD2 (5 bases). The CDR3 contains 14 residues. In germline, CDR1 is MNHEY, CDR2 SVGEGT. V gave up 5 bases and J gave up 5 bases, with 16 bases separating them. The CDR3 spells CASSLAQIGDEQYF. The CDR3 DNA reads as TGTGCCAGCAGTCTAGCCCAGATCGGCGACGAGCAGTACTTC.

The chain recombines TRBV30 with TRBJ2-1; TRBD2 aligns across 7 bases. From germline, CDR1 is GTSNPN and CDR2 SVGIG (reference sequence). Trimming took 0 bases from V and 3 from J; bases not matched to a gene: 5. The CDR3 length is 15 residues. This CDR3 reads CAWSVGGKNYNEQFF. Here the CDR3 DNA reads TGTGCCTGGAGTGTCGGGGGGAAGAACTACAATGAGCAGTTCTTC.

This clone came up a few times. The rearrangement uses TRBV6-2 or TRBV6-3 and TRBJ1-1, with D tentatively TRBD1 (6 bases). This CDR3 has 13 amino acids. CDR1 is MNHEY and CDR2 is SVGEGT in the germline V gene. V dropped 5 bases and J dropped 4 bases, with 11 bases sitting between them. Here the CDR3 DNA reads TGTGCCAGCAGTCCGGACAGCCTCACTGAAGCTTTCTTT. It encodes CASSPDSLTEAFF.

The rearrangement joins TRBV7-9 to TRBJ2-2; a weak D match, TRBD2 (5 bases). V lost 0 bases to trimming and J lost 10 bases, with 6 bases between them. The V gene's germline CDR1 is SEHNR and CDR2 FQNEAQ (reference sequence). The CDR3 is made up of 12 amino acids. For the CDR3, the DNA is TGTGCCAGCAGCTTAGCGGAGGAGGAGCTGTTTTTT. Translation: CASSLAEEELFF.

The chain couples TRBV29-1 to TRBJ1-5; a possible D gene is TRBD1 (5 bases). The CDR3 totals 15 residues. V gave up 4 bases and J gave up 4 bases, with 17 bases separating them. CDR1 SQVTM and CDR2 ANQGSEA come from the germline V gene. As DNA, the CDR3 is TGCAGCGTTGTGGCAGGGTACGGCCCGAATCAGCCCCAGCATTTT. Translating it yields CSVVAGYGPNQPQHF.

The J gene is TRBJ1-6, the V gene TRBV7-2; 11 nucleotides line up with TRBD1. The CDR3 spans 17 residues. V lost 4 bases, J lost 10 bases, and 12 bases stayed unmatched. Per the germline V gene, CDR1 is SGHTA and CDR2 is FQGNSA. CDR3 DNA sequence: TGTGCCAGCAGCTCCCCCATCCACCGGGACAGGGGGTCACCCCTCCACTTT. Translating gives CASSSPIHRDRGSPLHF.

This clone was counted once. The J gene is TRBJ1-4, the V gene TRBV15; a possible D gene is TRBD1 (6 bases). The CDR3 runs to 16 residues. Germline-derived CDR1 and CDR2 are LNHNV and YYDKDF (reference sequence). The germline V and J ends were trimmed by 0 bases and 4 bases, with 12 bases remaining between them. The CDR3 loop reads CATSRDLRGSNEKLFF. The CDR3 nucleotides are TGTGCCACCAGCAGAGATCTTAGGGGGAGTAATGAAAAACTGTTTTTT.

This clone was observed a few times. The chain carries TRBV6-6 and TRBJ1-1; maybe TRBD1 (6 bases). Germline loops: CDR1 MNHNY, CDR2 SVGAGI (reference sequence). This CDR3 has 14 amino acids. V lost 2 bases and J lost 4, with 11 bases in between. Written as DNA, the CDR3 is TGTGCCAGCAGTTACACAGGGATATCCACTGAAGCTTTCTTT. This codes for CASSYTGISTEAFF.

The chain carries TRBV19 and TRBJ2-7; the D is unclear. The V gene's germline CDR1 is LNHDA and CDR2 SQIVND (reference sequence). This CDR3 contains 13 residues. Trimming stripped 2 bases from V and 0 bases from J, with 5 bases between. The DNA of the CDR3 is TGTGCCAGTAGTATACACGGCTCCTACGAGCAGTACTTC. Its protein is CASSIHGSYEQYF.

To note about this clone: Germline is not matched at one junction end, which may reflect a read error. The rearrangement uses TRBV19 and TRBJ1-2; TRBD1 agrees at 7 bases. Germline values: CDR1 LNHDA, CDR2 SQIVND (reference sequence). CDR3 length: 15 amino acids. The CDR3 DNA is TGTGCCAGTAGTATAGTTGGCGGACAGGCCATAGTGAGGGACTTC. Encoded protein: CASSIVGGQAIVRDF.

This chain uses TRBV10-3 with TRBJ2-1, with TRBD1 matching 11 bases. Germline CDR1 and CDR2: ENHRY and SYGVKD. The junction had 8 bases not matched to a gene; V was cut back by 3 bases and J by 7 bases. The CDR3 consists of 16 residues. The DNA for the CDR3 is TGTGCCATCAGTGATTCCGGGACAGGGGGTAGGAATGAGCAGTTCTTC. This gives the protein CAISDSGTGGRNEQFF.

The genes are TRBV11-2 and TRBJ2-5, with 8 bases identical to TRBD2. The germline gives CDR1 SGHAT, CDR2 FQNNGV. This CDR3 contains 16 residues. Germline trimming cut 1 base from V and 2 bases from J; bases unmatched to any gene: 6. The CDR3 nucleotides read TGTGCCAGCAGCTTAGGGACTAGCACCCTTCAAGAGACCCAGTACTTC. Translating gives CASSLGTSTLQETQYF. Full variable domain (remainder filled in from reference TRBV11-2 and TRBJ2-5): EAGVAQSPRYKIIEKRQSVAFWCNPISGHATLYWYQQILGQGPKLLIQFQNNGVVDDSQLPKDRFSAERLKGVDSTLKIQPAKLEDSAVYLCASSLGTSTLQETQYFGPGTRLLVL.

V is TRBV7-2 and J is TRBJ1-3; a possible D gene is TRBD1 (5 bases). The CDR3 sequence is 14 residues long. V lost 3 bases, J lost 2 bases, and 8 bases lay in between. Germline assignment: CDR1 SGHTA and CDR2 FQGNSA. The CDR3 DNA sequence: TGTGCCAGCAGCTTCTCAGGGACTGGAAACACCATATATTTT. Protein product: CASSFSGTGNTIYF.

This chain uses TRBV3-1 (or the pseudogene TRBV3-2) with TRBJ2-3; tentative D call: TRBD2 (6 bases). Between the trimmed V and J ends, which lost 4 bases and 0 bases, there was a span of 14 bases. Germline lookup yields CDR1 LGHDT and CDR2 YNNKEL (reference sequence). This CDR3 spans 16 amino acids. In nucleotides, the CDR3 is TGTGCCAGCAGCCGCCGGGTTGCGGGGAGCACAGATACGCAGTATTTT. Translating gives CASSRRVAGSTDTQYF.

The chain combines TRBV7-8 with TRBJ1-5, with 12 bases aligning to TRBD1. The trim removed 5 bases at V and 3 bases at J, leaving 2 bases unmatched. CDR3 length: 15 amino acids. Germline V gives CDR1 SGHVS, CDR2 FQNEAQ. In DNA form, the CDR3 reads TGTGCCAGCAGCCCGGGACAGGGGGCCAATCAGCCCCAGCATTTT. It specifies CASSPGQGANQPQHF.

V and J are TRBV5-6 and TRBJ2-4, with TRBD1 as a possible D gene (6 bases). The CDR3 extends over 16 amino acids. V lost 2 bases and J 3 bases, leaving 15 bases between the germline ends. The V gene's germline CDR1 is SGHDT and CDR2 YYEEEE. The CDR3 loop is CASSFYGGAIKNIQYF. CDR3 nucleotides: TGTGCCAGCAGCTTTTATGGGGGCGCGATCAAAAACATTCAGTACTTC.

This clone has only a few counts. The chain uses TRBV24-1 and TRBJ1-2; 7 positions match TRBD1. The CDR3 runs to 16 residues. CDR1 and CDR2 from the germline V gene are KGHDR and SFDVKD. Germline trimming cut 2 bases from V and 0 bases from J; bases unmatched to any gene: 5. CDR3: CATSDSRQGPNYGYTF. The CDR3 DNA reads TGTGCCACCAGTGATTCAAGACAGGGTCCTAACTATGGCTACACCTTC.

This clone appeared a single time. This chain joins TRBV3-1 (or the pseudogene TRBV3-2) and TRBJ2-7, with D possibly being TRBD1 (5 bases). Deletions cut 0 bases from V and 3 bases from J, with 12 bases between. In germline, CDR1 is LGHDT, CDR2 YNNKEL (reference sequence). The CDR3 sequence is 15 residues long. DNA of the CDR3: TGTGCCAGCAGCCAAGACAGGGCAAGGGTCTACGAGCAGTACTTC. This sequence encodes CASSQDRARVYEQYF.

The rearrangement links TRBV24-1 to TRBJ1-5, with no clear D. The V and J ends lost 3 bases and 5 bases respectively, with 4 bases between them. The CDR3 length is 12 residues. CDR1 and CDR2 (germline): KGHDR, SFDVKD. In DNA, the CDR3 is TGTGCCACCAGTGATCCTGATCAGCCCCAGCATTTT. It specifies CATSDPDQPQHF.